The next 15 T cell receptor beta chains were all read from a single sample in a study of T cells in Graves' hyperthyroidism and ophthalmopathy. Amplification of TCR beta CDR3 regions was performed using RNA transcripts as template. During a first-round RT-PCR of the TCR CDR3, the HTBI primer set was used. TCRdb re-derived calls from the multiplex PCR reads in MiXCR, one entry per CDR3 protein. Of 500,000 to 800,000 distinct CDR3 sequences in the sample, roughly 15% were seen once. The specimen was blood. The receptors derive from a woman aged 45-60 years with Graves' ophthalmopathy.

CDR3 sequence: CASQRGLTREELFF. CDR3 coding DNA: TGTGCCAGCCAACGGGGACTGACGCGGGAGGAGCTGTTTTTT. The chain joins TRBV7-2 to TRBJ2-2; tentative D call: TRBD2 (6 bases). The V end lost 8 bases, the J end lost 10 bases, and 20 bases lay between the germline ends. Germline CDR1 is SGHTA and CDR2 is FQGNSA. The CDR3 has 14 amino acids.

The V call is TRBV20-1, the J call TRBJ1-1, with D perhaps TRBD1 (6 bases). Per germline, CDR1 DFQATT and CDR2 SNEGSKA (reference sequence). This CDR3 is built from 12 residues. Between the trimmed V and J ends, which lost 4 bases and 9 bases, there was a span of 15 bases. The CDR3 nucleotides read TGCAGTGCTAAATGGGGGCTAGACAAAGCTTTCTTT. This encodes CSAKWGLDKAFF.

Only a few counts were recorded for this clonotype. The rearrangement joins TRBV5-1 to TRBJ1-3; D remains unclear. Germline V gene lookup returns CDR1 SGHRS and CDR2 YFSETQ. The ends were cut back, 0 bases at V and 0 bases at J, with 10 bases in the middle. The CDR3 consists of 16 residues. CDR3: CASSLAGTVSGNTIYF. The CDR3 coding sequence is TGCGCCAGCAGCTTGGCGGGCACTGTCTCTGGAAACACCATATATTTT.

This clonotype was picked up a small number of times. V and J are TRBV29-1 and TRBJ1-1; a weak D match, TRBD1 (6 bases). The CDR3 extends over 15 amino acids. Germline V gives CDR1 SQVTM, CDR2 ANQGSEA. The V end was cut by 1 base, the J end by 4 bases, with 16 bases between. In DNA form, the CDR3 reads TGCAGCGTTGAAGTCTCTCGGGGGCCCAGCACTGAAGCTTTCTTT. Residues: CSVEVSRGPSTEAFF.

This clonotype was seen repeatedly, ten times or more. This rearrangement joins TRBV4-3 to TRBJ2-1, with 11 bases matching TRBD2. Germline V gene data show CDR1 as LGHNA and CDR2 as YSLEER. The CDR3 sequence is 17 residues long. V dropped 6 bases and J dropped 0; count of bases not matched to a gene: 7. The CDR3 reads CASSVSSGRFSYNEQFF. The DNA for the CDR3 is TGCGCCAGCAGTGTTTCTAGCGGGAGGTTCTCCTACAATGAGCAGTTCTTC.

This clonotype occurred many times. The gene calls are TRBV3-1 and TRBJ2-5, with TRBD2 matching 7 bases. The CDR3 sequence is 14 residues long. From germline, CDR1 is LGHDT and CDR2 YNNKEL (reference sequence). The V gene end was trimmed by 0 bases and the J gene end by 5 bases; junction bases not matched to a gene: 3. The CDR3 spells CASSQEREWETQYF. The CDR3 DNA reads TGTGCCAGCAGCCAAGAGCGGGAGTGGGAGACCCAGTACTTC.

This clonotype has ten or more counts. V gene TRBV18 combines with J gene TRBJ1-1; D possibly corresponds to TRBD1 (5 bases). Trimming left V 4 bases short and J 4 bases short, with 13 bases between. This CDR3 contains 14 residues. Looked up from germline, CDR1 is KGHSH and CDR2 is LQKENI. The CDR3 region is CASSRTRGGTEAFF. The CDR3, as DNA: TGTGCCAGCTCACGGACTAGGGGAGGCACTGAAGCTTTCTTT.

This clonotype came up once. The V gene is TRBV13, the J gene TRBJ2-1, with 13 bases lining up with TRBD2. The V segment lost 7 bases and the J segment 8 bases; nucleotides outside the gene matches: 8. Germline CDR1 is PRHDT and CDR2 is FYEKMQ (reference sequence). CDR3 length: 15 residues. CDR3 sequence reads: CASNTRTSGSHEQFF. The CDR3 region has the DNA TGTGCCAGCAACACCCGGACTAGCGGGAGTCATGAGCAGTTCTTC. The whole variable domain, filled in from reference TRBV13 and TRBJ2-1, reads AAGVIQSPRHLIKEKRETATLKCYPIPRHDTVYWYQQGPGQDPQFLISFYEKMQSDKGSIPDRFSAQQFSDYHSELNMSSLELGDSALYFCASNTRTSGSHEQFFGPGTRLTVL.

Concerning this clonotype: Its ends do not fully match the called genes, so a read error is possible. The rearrangement uses TRBV10-3 and TRBJ2-7; D call uncertain. The CDR3 has 13 residues. Germline V lookup: CDR1 ENHRY, CDR2 SYGVKD. The CDR3 region is CATSGPASYEQYF. In nucleotides, the CDR3 is TGTGCCACCAGTGGGCCGGCCTCCTACGAGCAGTACTTC.

At least ten counts were recorded for this clonotype. This sequence joins TRBV28 and TRBJ2-1, with TRBD2 matching 8 bases. The germline V gene has CDR1 MDHEN and CDR2 SYDVKM. V shed 6 bases and J 2 bases; nucleotides not matched to a gene: 9. The CDR3 runs to 16 residues. DNA of the CDR3: TGTGCCAGCAGGCTTAGCGGGGCAGCTCCCTACAATGAGCAGTTCTTC. Its protein product is CASRLSGAAPYNEQFF.

This rearrangement joins TRBV11-2 to TRBJ2-5; 7 positions match TRBD2. The V gene end was trimmed by 1 base and the J gene end by 2 bases; junction bases not matched to a gene: 4. The CDR3 length is 15 residues. Germline V gives CDR1 SGHAT, CDR2 FQNNGV. The CDR3 DNA is TGTGCCAGCAGCTTAGCCCTAGCGGAGCAAGAGACCCAGTACTTC. This sequence encodes CASSLALAEQETQYF.

The gene calls are TRBV4-2 and TRBJ2-7; D not certain. CDR3 length: 15 amino acids. Germline CDR1 and CDR2: LGHNA and YNFKEQ. V shed 0 bases and J shed 7 bases, with 16 bases lying between them. In DNA form, the CDR3 reads TGTGCCAGCAGCCAAGATATTCTTACGACAAGGGAGCAGTACTTC. It translates to CASSQDILTTREQYF.

This clonotype occurred a few times. V and J are TRBV6-1 and TRBJ2-1, with 7 bases lining up with TRBD2. The CDR3 is 13 residues long. V dropped 6 bases and J dropped 2; count of bases not matched to a gene: 1. Germline loops: CDR1 MNHNS, CDR2 SASEGT. The CDR3 bases are TGTGCCAGCAGGCGGGAGACCTACAATGAGCAGTTCTTC. Protein sequence: CASRRETYNEQFF.

In regard to this clonotype: Given a much more abundant clone one base away, this may be a read error. Likely a read error: the CDR3 ends without its conserved phenylalanine or tryptophan. The rearrangement uses TRBV12-3 or TRBV12-4 and TRBJ2-3, with TRBD2 as a possible D gene (6 bases). CDR3 length: 13 residues. Trimming left V 3 bases short and J 5 bases short, with 9 bases between. The DNA of the CDR3 is TGTGCCAGCAGTTTCCCAGCGGGAGATACGCAGTATCTT. It yields the protein CASSFPAGDTQYL.

In its sample, this clonotype was seen many times. The V gene is TRBV28, the J gene TRBJ1-1, with a tentative D call TRBD1 (6 bases). In germline, CDR1 is MDHEN, CDR2 SYDVKM. The CDR3 totals 12 residues. Trimming shortened V by 6 bases and J by 6 bases, and 11 bases separated the two germline ends. In nucleotides, the CDR3 is TGTGCCAGCAGGTTACAGGGTTCTGAAGCTTTCTTT. Translating gives CASRLQGSEAFF.